The clone carrying this T cell receptor beta chain was picked up one time. Antigen specificity is unknown. From germline, CDR1 is GTSNPN and CDR2 SVGIG (reference sequence). The CDR3 sequence is 15 residues long. V gave up 1 base and J gave up 0 bases, with 12 bases separating them. PCR employed 60 Vbeta and 13 Jbeta primers. Clones were sequenced by immunoSEQ multiplex PCR, and TCRdb holds only the in-frame ones, with some missing. The sample gives more than 150,000 clones, 80% to 85% of which show up once; approximately 0.74% is in the top ten. The data belong to a study of cytomegalovirus exposure and HLA in healthy donors. Study-level results: Researchers reported in a later analysis that a missense DCLRE1C variant was tied to TCR beta V- and J-gene trimming. Most of the TCR beta V segments (in an earlier analysis) were productive either about 87% or about 30% of the time.

The sequencing input was PBMCs. This chain joins TRBV30 and TRBJ2-5; no definite D call. This sequence originates from a woman under 30 in good health and CMV-seronegative. This chain's CDR3 is CAWSGGVKYQETQYF. For the CDR3, the DNA is TGTGCCTGGAGTGGAGGCGTGAAGTACCAAGAGACCCAGTACTTC.